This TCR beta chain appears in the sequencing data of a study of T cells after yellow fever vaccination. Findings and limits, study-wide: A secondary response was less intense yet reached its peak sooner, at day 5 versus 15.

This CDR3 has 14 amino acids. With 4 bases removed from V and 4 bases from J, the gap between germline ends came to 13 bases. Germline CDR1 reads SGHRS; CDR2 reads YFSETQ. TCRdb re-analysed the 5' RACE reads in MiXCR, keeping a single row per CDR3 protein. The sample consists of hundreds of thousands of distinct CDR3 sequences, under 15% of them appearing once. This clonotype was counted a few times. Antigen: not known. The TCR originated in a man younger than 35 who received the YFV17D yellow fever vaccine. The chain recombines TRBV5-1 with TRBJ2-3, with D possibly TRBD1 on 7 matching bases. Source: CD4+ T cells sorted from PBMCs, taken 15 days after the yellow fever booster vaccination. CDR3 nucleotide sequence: TGCGCCAGCAGCCCCCAGGGGGGCGCAGATACGCAGTATTTT. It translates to CASSPQGGADTQYF.